Only a few counts were recorded for the clone carrying this TCR beta chain. Its specificity is not known. TCRdb re-derived calls from the reads in MiXCR, one entry per CDR3 protein. This sample has 380,000 or so distinct CDR3 sequences, with about 35% found just once. This sample stems from a study of T cell repertoires in cytomegalovirus infection. Across the study: An indication of both CMV infection and matching HLA type came from public TCR beta signatures. Regarding the study as a whole: Ex vivo responses were dominated by HLA-C-restricted CMV-specific TCR beta clonotypes.

CDR3 size: 17 residues. CDR1 SNHLY and CDR2 FYNNEI come from the germline V gene. The J segment lost 4 bases and the V segment lost 4 bases, leaving 12 bases of the junction unmatched. The J gene is TRBJ1-2, the V gene TRBV2; 10 nucleotides match TRBD1. The material was cultured PBMCs, obtained from culture after CMV antigen stimulation. This TCR derives from a human donor in good health (CMV status not recorded). Some clones in this sample may be carry-over from other donors' samples. The CDR3, as DNA: TGTGCCAGCAGTGCCTCTTTAGGACAGGGGGGGACCTATGGCTACACCTTC. The encoded protein is CASSASLGQGGTYGYTF.